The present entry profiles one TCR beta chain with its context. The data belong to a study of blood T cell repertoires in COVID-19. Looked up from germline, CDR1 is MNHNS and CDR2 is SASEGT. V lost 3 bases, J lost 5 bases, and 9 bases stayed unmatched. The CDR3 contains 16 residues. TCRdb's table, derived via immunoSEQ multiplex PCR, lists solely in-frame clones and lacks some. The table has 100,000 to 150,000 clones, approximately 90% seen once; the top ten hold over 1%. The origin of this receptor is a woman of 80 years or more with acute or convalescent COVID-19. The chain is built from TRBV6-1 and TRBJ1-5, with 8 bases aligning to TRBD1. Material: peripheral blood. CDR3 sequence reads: CASSDFGQGTHQPQHF. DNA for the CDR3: TGTGCCAGCAGTGATTTCGGACAGGGTACCCATCAGCCCCAGCATTTT.